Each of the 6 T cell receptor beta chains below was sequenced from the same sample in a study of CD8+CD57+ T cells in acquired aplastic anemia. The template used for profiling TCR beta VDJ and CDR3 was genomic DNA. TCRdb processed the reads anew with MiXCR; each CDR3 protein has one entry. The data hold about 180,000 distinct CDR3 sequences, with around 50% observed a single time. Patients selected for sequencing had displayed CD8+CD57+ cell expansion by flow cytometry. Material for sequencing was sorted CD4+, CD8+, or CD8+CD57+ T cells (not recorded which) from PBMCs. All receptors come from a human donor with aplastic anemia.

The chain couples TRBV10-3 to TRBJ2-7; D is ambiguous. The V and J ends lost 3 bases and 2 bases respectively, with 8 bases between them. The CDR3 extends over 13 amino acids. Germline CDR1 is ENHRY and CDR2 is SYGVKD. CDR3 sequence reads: CAISDSAAYEQYF. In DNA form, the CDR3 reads TGTGCCATCAGTGACAGTGCAGCCTACGAGCAGTACTTC.

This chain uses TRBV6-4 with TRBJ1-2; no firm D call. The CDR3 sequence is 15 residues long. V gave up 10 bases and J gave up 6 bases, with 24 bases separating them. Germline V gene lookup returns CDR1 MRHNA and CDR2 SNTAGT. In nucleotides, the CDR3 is TGTGCCAACTCGACTAACCCGAAACCTCCCAATGGCTACACCTTC. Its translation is CANSTNPKPPNGYTF.

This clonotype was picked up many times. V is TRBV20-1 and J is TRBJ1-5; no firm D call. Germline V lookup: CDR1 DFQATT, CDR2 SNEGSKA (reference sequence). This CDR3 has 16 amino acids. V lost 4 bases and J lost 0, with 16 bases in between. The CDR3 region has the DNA TGCAGTGCTATACCCTTCGGAGGGCATAGCAATCAGCCCCAGCATTTT. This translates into CSAIPFGGHSNQPQHF.

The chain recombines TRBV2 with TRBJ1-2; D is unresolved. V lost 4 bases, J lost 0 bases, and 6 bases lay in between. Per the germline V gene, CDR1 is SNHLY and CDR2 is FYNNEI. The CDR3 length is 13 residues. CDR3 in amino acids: CASSGRPNYGYTF. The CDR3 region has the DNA TGTGCCAGCAGTGGGCGGCCTAACTATGGCTACACCTTC.

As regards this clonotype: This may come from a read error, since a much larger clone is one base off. CDR3 loop: CASRSTGWYDIANTEELFF. DNA for the CDR3: TGTGCCAGTCGGAGTACAGGGTGGTATGATATCGCGAACACCGAGGAGCTGTTTTTT. The chain uses TRBV19 and TRBJ2-2, with D perhaps matching TRBD1 (6 bases). Germline V CDR1 and CDR2: LNHDA, SQIVND (reference sequence). There are 19 residues in the CDR3.

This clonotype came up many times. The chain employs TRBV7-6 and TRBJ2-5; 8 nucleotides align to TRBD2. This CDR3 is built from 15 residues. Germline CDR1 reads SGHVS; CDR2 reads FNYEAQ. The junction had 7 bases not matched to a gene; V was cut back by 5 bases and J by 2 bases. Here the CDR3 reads CASSPAGTRQETQYF. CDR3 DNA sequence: TGTGCCAGCAGCCCAGCCGGGACTAGGCAAGAGACCCAGTACTTC.